Reported below is one T cell receptor (beta chain). Its target is not known. The record originates from a study of brain T cells in children with intractable seizures. Study-wide results and limits: Absence of clones before surgery may stem from lower sequencing depth.

Profiled with immunoSEQ multiplex PCR; TCRdb holds only in-frame clones, not every one. The profile covers tens of thousands of clones, with 90% to 95% appearing a single time and around 1.6% taken by the ten largest. Surgery cases with the highest brain T cell transcript signatures were chosen for sequencing. This CDR3 is built from 15 residues. Trimming shortened V by 5 bases and J by 2 bases, and 13 bases separated the two germline ends. Germline values: CDR1 LGHDT, CDR2 YNNKEL (reference sequence). The sequence was collected from a boy under three years old with tuberous sclerosis and intractable seizures. This chain links TRBV3-1 (or the pseudogene TRBV3-2) with TRBJ2-1, with D unresolved. The sequenced sample was peripheral blood, obtained at surgery. Here the CDR3 reads CASSALPGPYNEQFF. For the CDR3, the DNA is TGTGCCAGCAGCGCCCTCCCCGGACCCTACAATGAGCAGTTCTTC.